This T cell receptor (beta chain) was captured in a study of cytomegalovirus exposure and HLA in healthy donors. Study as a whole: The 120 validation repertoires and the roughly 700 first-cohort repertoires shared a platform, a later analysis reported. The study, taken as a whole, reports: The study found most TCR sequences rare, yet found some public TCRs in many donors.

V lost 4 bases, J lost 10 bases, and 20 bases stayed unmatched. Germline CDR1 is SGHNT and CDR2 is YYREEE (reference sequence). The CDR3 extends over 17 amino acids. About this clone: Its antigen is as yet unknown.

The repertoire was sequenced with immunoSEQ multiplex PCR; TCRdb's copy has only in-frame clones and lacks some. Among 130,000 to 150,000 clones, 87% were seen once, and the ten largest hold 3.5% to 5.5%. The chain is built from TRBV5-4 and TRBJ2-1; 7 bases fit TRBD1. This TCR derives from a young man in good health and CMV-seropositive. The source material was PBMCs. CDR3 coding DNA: TGTGCCAGCAGCCGTGGCCCGCCGGGACAGAACGGCCAAGAGCAGTTCTTC. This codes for CASSRGPPGQNGQEQFF.